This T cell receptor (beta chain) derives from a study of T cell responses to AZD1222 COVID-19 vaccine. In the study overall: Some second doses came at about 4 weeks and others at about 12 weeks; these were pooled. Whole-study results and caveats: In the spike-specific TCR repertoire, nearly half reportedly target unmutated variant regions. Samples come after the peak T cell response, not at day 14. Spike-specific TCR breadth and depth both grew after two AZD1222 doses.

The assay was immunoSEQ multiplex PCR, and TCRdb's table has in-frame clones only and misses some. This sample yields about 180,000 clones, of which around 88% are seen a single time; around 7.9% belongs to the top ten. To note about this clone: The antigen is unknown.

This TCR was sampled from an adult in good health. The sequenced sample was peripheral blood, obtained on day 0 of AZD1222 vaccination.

CDR3 loop: CASRGQSSYNEQFF. The CDR3 nucleotides read TGTGCCAGCAGGGGACAGAGCTCCTACAATGAGCAGTTCTTC. The chain employs TRBV2 and TRBJ2-1; TRBD1 aligns across 7 bases. In germline, CDR1 is SNHLY, CDR2 FYNNEI. This CDR3 comprises 14 residues. After removal of 6 bases from V and 0 bases from J, the junction contained 2 bases not matched to a gene.